The 28 T cell receptor beta chains below were found in one sample sequenced in a study of post-analysis software for immune sequencing data. These receptors' targets are unknown. The study's findings and limits: Higher frequency in patients than in controls was seen for roughly 5 TRBV segments, with TRBV5-6, TRBV5-1 and TRBV20-1 among them.

The authors incorporated unique molecular identifiers into the TCR beta cDNA libraries. TCRdb reanalysed the PCR reads using MiXCR and keeps one entry per CDR3 protein. The sample includes hundreds of thousands of distinct CDR3 sequences, 59% seen only once; the top ten take 10% to 12%. The sequencing input was blood. These receptors came from a girl aged 2-10 years with multiple sclerosis.

In this sample, this clonotype turned up a few times. The rearrangement uses TRBV7-2 and TRBJ2-5; TRBD1 matches at 8 bases. Per germline, CDR1 SGHTA and CDR2 FQGNSA. Losses at the gene ends were 5 bases for V and 4 bases for J; bases not matched to a gene: 9. This CDR3 spans 15 amino acids. The CDR3 DNA reads as TGTGCCAGCAGCGAGCGCGACAGGGGAGGAGAGACCCAGTACTTC. This translates into CASSERDRGGETQYF. The full variable domain, in which reference TRBV7-2 and TRBJ2-5 provide the parts outside the CDR3, is GAGVSQSPSNKVTEKGKDVELRCDPISGHTALYWYRQSLGQGLEFLIYFQGNSAPDKSGLPSDRFSAERTGGSVSTLTIQRTQQEDSAVYLCASSERDRGGETQYFGPGTRLLVL.

V is TRBV6-1 and J is TRBJ2-7; 7 bases line up with TRBD1. V lost 4 bases and J lost 1; bases outside the gene matches: 10. CDR3 size: 16 residues. Germline CDR1 and CDR2: MNHNS and SASEGT. CDR3: CASSASSGTASYEQYF. The CDR3 nucleotides are TGTGCCAGCAGTGCATCCTCCGGGACAGCATCCTACGAGCAGTACTTC.

V is TRBV27 and J is TRBJ2-1; 8 bases are a match to TRBD2. From germline, CDR1 is MNHEY and CDR2 SMNVEV (reference sequence). The CDR3 is 16 residues long. The V and J ends lost 1 base and 7 bases, in that order; junction bases with no gene match: 9. This chain's CDR3 is CASSLFSSGSSNEQFF. The CDR3 bases are TGTGCCAGCAGTTTATTTTCGAGCGGGAGTAGTAATGAGCAGTTCTTC.

In this sample, this clonotype turned up a few times. The chain combines TRBV14 with TRBJ2-7; D is unresolved. The germline CDR1 and CDR2 sequences are SGHDN and FVKESK. The ends were cut back, 1 base at V and 0 bases at J, with 7 bases in the middle. The CDR3 has 14 amino acids. The CDR3 DNA reads TGTGCCAGCAGCCAAGTTGAGCACTCCTACGAGCAGTACTTC. This sequence encodes CASSQVEHSYEQYF.

This clonotype was found a few times. The chain employs TRBV7-8 and TRBJ1-5; D call uncertain. Trimming took off 6 bases at V and 4 bases at J, with 16 bases between the two ends. This CDR3 contains 15 residues. Germline V gene data show CDR1 as SGHVS and CDR2 as FQNEAQ. The CDR3 here is CASSPRVSRNQPQHF. In DNA, the CDR3 is TGTGCCAGCAGTCCTCGAGTCAGCCGAAATCAGCCCCAGCATTTT.

V gene TRBV20-1 combines with J gene TRBJ1-4, with D perhaps TRBD1 (5 bases). The V gene's germline CDR1 is DFQATT and CDR2 SNEGSKA (reference sequence). The CDR3 spans 13 residues. V was clipped by 3 bases and J by 8 bases, with 13 bases between them. As DNA, the CDR3 is TGCAGTGCTAGTCGGGGCTCTCGGGAAAAACTGTTTTTT. The encoded protein is CSASRGSREKLFF.

This clonotype appeared a few times. The rearrangement uses TRBV12-3 or TRBV12-4 and TRBJ1-5; D gene uncertain. The V and J ends lost 3 bases and 4 bases respectively, with 16 bases between them. CDR3 length: 16 residues. The CDR3 is CASSLIGQAPNQPQHF. CDR3 in DNA: TGTGCCAGCAGTTTGATTGGGCAGGCTCCGAATCAGCCCCAGCATTTT.

The chain uses TRBV5-1 and TRBJ2-3; D may correspond to TRBD1 or TRBD2 (5 bases each). Germline CDR1 reads SGHRS; CDR2 reads YFSETQ. This CDR3 region has 11 residues. The V gene lost 4 bases and the J gene lost 6 bases, with 6 bases spanning the gap. Here the CDR3 reads CASSRDDTQYF. Written as DNA, the CDR3 is TGCGCCAGCAGCCGGGACGATACGCAGTATTTT.

The chain joins TRBV27 to TRBJ2-1, with TRBD1 matching over 8 bases. V lost 2 bases to trimming and J lost 3 bases; unmatched junction nucleotides: 6. The CDR3 extends over 16 amino acids. Germline CDR1 is MNHEY and CDR2 is SMNVEV (reference sequence). CDR3 sequence (DNA): TGTGCCAGCAGTTTAGGGGCAGGGGGCGTCTACAATGAGCAGTTCTTC. Encoded protein: CASSLGAGGVYNEQFF.

The J gene is TRBJ1-6, the V gene TRBV12-3 or TRBV12-4; D remains unclear. With 2 bases removed from V and 9 bases from J, the gap between germline ends came to 5 bases. CDR3 size: 12 residues. The chain's CDR3 is CASSLMASPLHF. The DNA for the CDR3 is TGTGCCAGCAGTTTAATGGCTTCACCCCTCCACTTT.

A single count supports this clonotype. CDR3 sequence: CASSPDPRAYNEQFF. The DNA for the CDR3 is TGTGCCAGCAGCCCTGACCCTAGGGCCTACAATGAGCAGTTCTTC. The chain is built from TRBV7-9 and TRBJ2-1; D unresolved. The CDR3 contains 15 residues. V lost 5 bases and J lost 2, with 13 bases in between. CDR1 is SEHNR, CDR2 FQNEAQ, per germline (reference sequence). The entire variable domain, with the rest obtained from reference TRBV7-9 and TRBJ2-1, is as follows: DTGVSQNPRHKITKRGQNVTFRCDPISEHNRLYWYRQTLGQGPEFLTYFQNEAQLEKSRLLSDRFSAERPKGSFSTLEIQRTEQGDSAMYLCASSPDPRAYNEQFFGPGTRLTVL.

This chain links TRBV20-1 with TRBJ1-2, with D maybe TRBD1 (5 bases). Germline loops: CDR1 DFQATT, CDR2 SNEGSKA (reference sequence). V gave up 5 bases and J gave up 8 bases, with 9 bases separating them. The CDR3 is 10 amino acids. The CDR3 sequence: CSAWGDGYTF. The CDR3 coding sequence is TGCAGTGCTTGGGGGGACGGCTACACCTTC.

This clonotype appeared a few times. This chain connects TRBV5-4 to TRBJ1-2; D might be TRBD1 (5 bases). The CDR3 runs 15 residues. With 0 bases removed from V and 4 bases from J, the gap between germline ends came to 13 bases. Germline-derived CDR1 and CDR2 are SGHNT and YYREEE (reference sequence). CDR3 protein: CASSLVGGSSYGYTF. CDR3 in DNA: TGTGCCAGCAGCTTGGTGGGGGGATCCAGCTATGGCTACACCTTC. Full variable domain (outside the CDR3, taken from reference TRBV5-4 and TRBJ1-2): ETGVTQSPTHLIKTRGQQVTLRCSSQSGHNTVSWYQQALGQGPQFIFQYYREEENGRGNFPPRFSGLQFPNYSSELNVNALELDDSALYLCASSLVGGSSYGYTFGSGTRLTVV.

V usage is TRBV12-3 or TRBV12-4 and J usage is TRBJ2-1; D perhaps matches TRBD2 (6 bases). This CDR3 is 17 amino acids long. The ends were cut back, 3 bases at V and 0 bases at J, with 15 bases in the middle. The CDR3: CASSFSGVEGSYNEQFF. Here the CDR3 DNA reads TGTGCCAGCAGTTTTTCGGGAGTAGAAGGCTCCTACAATGAGCAGTTCTTC.

The chain uses TRBV7-2 and TRBJ1-5; possible D gene TRBD1, 6 bases. Germline V gives CDR1 SGHTA, CDR2 FQGNSA. The CDR3 length is 16 residues. Deletions cut 2 bases from V and 6 bases from J, with 17 bases between. The CDR3 DNA sequence: TGTGCCAGCAGCTTATCAGGGGCTCCCCCCAGTCAGCCCCAGCATTTT. Protein product: CASSLSGAPPSQPQHF. The variable domain in full, with the rest retrieved from reference TRBV7-2 and TRBJ1-5, is GAGVSQSPSNKVTEKGKDVELRCDPISGHTALYWYRQSLGQGLEFLIYFQGNSAPDKSGLPSDRFSAERTGGSVSTLTIQRTQQEDSAVYLCASSLSGAPPSQPQHFGDGTRLSIL.

DNA for the CDR3: TGTGCCAGCTCACCAAACACACTAGCGGGGGGTCTCCAAGAGACCCAGTACTTC. It encodes CASSPNTLAGGLQETQYF. The chain is built from TRBV18 and TRBJ2-5, with TRBD2 identical over 12 bases. Germline lookup yields CDR1 KGHSH and CDR2 LQKENI. The V and J ends lost 2 bases and 1 base, in that order; junction bases with no gene match: 8. This CDR3 region has 18 residues.

This chain uses TRBV29-1 with TRBJ2-7; the D call may be TRBD1 or TRBD2 (6 bases each). Trimming cost V 5 bases and J 2 bases, with 13 bases left between them. Germline loops: CDR1 SQVTM, CDR2 ANQGSEA. The CDR3 covers 13 residues. The CDR3 DNA reads as TGCAGCGTTTCGAAGGGGGAGGCCTACGAGCAGTACTTC. It yields the protein CSVSKGEAYEQYF.

This clonotype has more than one count but fewer than ten. The chain uses TRBV28 and TRBJ2-1; 12 nucleotides align to TRBD2. Germline V gene data show CDR1 as MDHEN and CDR2 as SYDVKM. Trimming took 4 bases from V and 8 from J; bases not matched to a gene: 12. The CDR3 is 17 residues long. The chain's CDR3 is CASSWSRWTSGMDEQFF. DNA for the CDR3: TGTGCCAGCAGTTGGAGCCGGTGGACTAGCGGGATGGATGAGCAGTTCTTC.

This clonotype was detected only once. The DNA for the CDR3 is TGTGCCAGCAGATACCTTTGGACAGGAAGGAACACTGAAGCTTTCTTT. It specifies CASRYLWTGRNTEAFF. This chain uses TRBV6-5 with TRBJ1-1; 7 bases line up with TRBD1. The CDR3 totals 16 residues. From germline, CDR1 is MNHEY and CDR2 SVGAGI. The V gene end was trimmed by 6 bases and the J gene end by 1 base; junction bases not matched to a gene: 11.

The chain employs TRBV12-3 or TRBV12-4 and TRBJ1-2; tentatively, D is TRBD1 (6 bases). The CDR3 is 15 amino acids. V dropped 5 bases and J dropped 3 bases, with 16 bases sitting between them. Written as DNA, the CDR3 is TGTGCCAGCAGTGACAGGTCCGGGCCCTACTATGGCTACACCTTC. It codes for CASSDRSGPYYGYTF.

This chain connects TRBV11-2 to TRBJ2-1; 11 positions agree with TRBD2. This CDR3 contains 17 residues. J lost 5 bases, V lost 1 base, and 7 bases had no gene match. CDR1 and CDR2 from the germline V gene are SGHAT and FQNNGV. CDR3 in amino acids: CASSLAPGLAANNEQFF. The DNA of the CDR3 is TGTGCCAGCAGCTTAGCCCCGGGACTAGCGGCTAACAATGAGCAGTTCTTC.

Only a few counts were recorded for this clonotype. The chain links TRBV20-1 to TRBJ2-3, with TRBD2 matching over 14 bases. The CDR3 has 19 residues. J lost 2 bases, V lost 3 bases, and 13 bases had no gene match. Germline V gene data show CDR1 as DFQATT and CDR2 as SNEGSKA (reference sequence). CDR3 nucleotides: TGCAGTGCTAGGGGCCCCAAACCGGGACTAGCGGGGGACACAGATACGCAGTATTTT. Translating gives CSARGPKPGLAGDTDTQYF.

This clonotype was seen only a few times. V gene TRBV29-1 combines with J gene TRBJ1-5, with D perhaps matching TRBD1 (6 bases). In germline, CDR1 is SQVTM, CDR2 ANQGSEA. The CDR3 is 13 amino acids. The CDR3 nucleotides are TGCAGTGCTCTGGACAGCCCGAATCAGCCCCAGCATTTT. Its translation is CSALDSPNQPQHF.

The chain combines TRBV7-6 with TRBJ1-4; no definite D call. In germline, CDR1 is SGHVS, CDR2 FNYEAQ. CDR3 length: 14 amino acids. The V end lost 7 bases, the J end lost 0 bases, and 9 bases lay between the germline ends. CDR3 nucleotide sequence: TGTGCCAGCACCCTCGGGACAACTAATGAAAAACTGTTTTTT. Amino acid sequence: CASTLGTTNEKLFF.

The chain has TRBV20-1 and TRBJ2-1; no clear D. Trimming took off 6 bases at V and 7 bases at J, with 19 bases between the two ends. The CDR3 is 14 amino acids. Per the germline V gene, CDR1 is DFQATT and CDR2 is SNEGSKA (reference sequence). The DNA of the CDR3 is TGCAGTGCCATCAGAGACGTGTGTTCAAATGAGCAGTTCTTC. Protein sequence: CSAIRDVCSNEQFF.

The sample holds a few counts of this clonotype. The rearrangement links TRBV4-3 to TRBJ2-7, with 8 bases that match TRBD1. CDR1 LGHNA and CDR2 YSLEER come from the germline V gene. There are 20 residues in the CDR3. V gave up 4 bases and J gave up 4 bases; unmatched junction bases: 24. CDR3 DNA: TGCGCCAGCAGCCCCTCTAAGCGACAGGGGTTAGGGAAGGGGATTTACGAGCAGTACTTC. Translated, it gives CASSPSKRQGLGKGIYEQYF.

CDR3 sequence: CASSVAVGYNEQFF. The CDR3 bases are TGTGCCAGCAGCGTAGCAGTCGGTTACAATGAGCAGTTCTTC. V usage is TRBV9 and J usage is TRBJ2-1; D gene ambiguous. The CDR3 contains 14 residues. The germline V gene encodes CDR1 SGDLS and CDR2 YYNGEE. V lost 0 bases to trimming and J lost 4 bases, with 8 bases between them.

CDR3 loop: CSAGSSGLSTDTQYF. The CDR3 coding sequence is TGCAGTGCTGGGAGCTCGGGACTCAGCACAGATACGCAGTATTTT. The V gene is TRBV20-1, the J gene TRBJ2-3, with D possibly matching TRBD2 (6 bases). The CDR3 consists of 15 residues. Germline V CDR1 and CDR2: DFQATT, SNEGSKA (reference sequence). Trimming stripped 5 bases from V and 0 bases from J, with 15 bases between.